Sequencing of this T cell receptor (beta chain) was carried out in a study of preoperative IRX-2 immunotherapy in early breast cancer. Documented treatment: preoperative locoregional IRX-2 cytokine immunotherapy. Patients received preoperative, locoregional IRX-2 cytokine immunotherapy in a phase Ib study. Germline lookup yields CDR1 LNHNV and CDR2 YYDKDF (reference sequence). This CDR3 comprises 14 residues. Trimming stripped 3 bases from V and 5 bases from J, with 13 bases between. Libraries were prepared by immunoSEQ multiplex PCR; TCRdb keeps only in-frame clonotypes and omits some of them. The data contain over 30,000 clones, about 90% of them seen just once; the ten biggest clones take up around 1.6%.

This material consisted of tumor tissue, taken after IRX-2 immunotherapy. The source of this sequence is a human donor with breast cancer. V and J are TRBV15 and TRBJ1-2; D is possibly TRBD1 (5 bases). In DNA form, the CDR3 reads TGTGCCACCAGCAGGGGGCCGGGTTTTTATGGCTACACCTTC. Protein product: CATSRGPGFYGYTF.